Each of the 18 T cell receptor beta chains below was sequenced from the same sample in a study of response to subunit inactivated influenza vaccine. TCRdb used MiXCR to reprocess the RT-PCR reads, holding one entry per CDR3 protein. Found here are 550,000 to 800,000 distinct CDR3 sequences, approximately 13% of them singletons; the top ten hold around 7%. Sequenced here: PBMCs from blood, sampled approximately 15 days before vaccination. These receptor sequences come from a man over 45 who received an inactivated influenza vaccine.

In this sample, this clonotype turned up many times. The V call is TRBV4-3, the J call TRBJ2-1, with D perhaps TRBD2 (6 bases). This CDR3 spans 14 amino acids. Trimming took 4 bases from V and 5 from J, leaving 12 bases between them. Per germline, CDR1 LGHNA and CDR2 YSLEER. Here the CDR3 DNA reads TGCGCCAGCAGCCCAGGAGGGGCCCACAATGAGCAGTTCTTC. Amino acids: CASSPGGAHNEQFF.

This clonotype was counted only a few times. The chain couples TRBV6-1 to TRBJ2-3; D not certain. V was cut by 1 base and J by 0 bases, with 8 bases left in between. Per germline, CDR1 MNHNS and CDR2 SASEGT. This CDR3 is built from 15 residues. The CDR3 spells CASSEEGRSTDTQYF. DNA of the CDR3: TGTGCCAGCAGTGAAGAGGGCCGGAGCACAGATACGCAGTATTTT.

This chain connects TRBV5-1 to TRBJ2-5; TRBD2 might be the D (5 bases). Germline V lookup: CDR1 SGHRS, CDR2 YFSETQ. The CDR3 sequence is 15 residues long. V was clipped by 0 bases and J by 2 bases, with 11 bases between them. CDR3 in amino acids: CASSLDPTRQETQYF. CDR3 nucleotide sequence: TGCGCCAGCAGCTTGGATCCCACTAGACAAGAGACCCAGTACTTC.

The sample holds many counts of this clonotype. The rearrangement links TRBV20-1 to TRBJ2-4, with a weak D call TRBD1 (6 bases). The CDR3 spans 16 residues. Trimming took 2 bases from V and 0 from J, leaving 14 bases between them. Germline V lookup: CDR1 DFQATT, CDR2 SNEGSKA (reference sequence). The CDR3 sequence: CSARSPGAIAKNIQYF. CDR3 sequence (DNA): TGCAGTGCTAGATCTCCAGGGGCGATAGCCAAAAACATTCAGTACTTC.

The chain is built from TRBV11-1 and TRBJ2-4; 9 nucleotides match TRBD1. Germline V gene sequence: CDR1 SGHAT, CDR2 FQDESV (reference sequence). V trimming: 5 bases; J trimming: 0 bases; junction bases outside the gene matches: 14. This CDR3 has 19 amino acids. CDR3 residues: CASSLLRDRGRLAKNIQYF. The CDR3 DNA follows: TGTGCCAGCAGCCTCCTCCGAGACAGGGGGAGACTAGCCAAAAACATTCAGTACTTC.

The chain joins TRBV7-9 to TRBJ2-2; no definite D call. Trimming left V 1 base short and J 0 bases short, with 12 bases between. This CDR3 has 17 amino acids. CDR1 is SEHNR, CDR2 FQNEAQ, per germline (reference sequence). CDR3 nucleotides: TGTGCCAGCAGCTTAGGACCGGACGGCTCGAACACCGGGGAGCTGTTTTTT. Its translation: CASSLGPDGSNTGELFF.

The chain employs TRBV12-3 or TRBV12-4 and TRBJ1-6; D is uncertain. V shed 5 bases and J shed 5 bases, with 7 bases lying between them. The CDR3 loop spans 13 amino acids. CDR3 sequence: CASSAVNNSPLHF. The CDR3 DNA follows: TGTGCCAGCAGTGCGGTGAATAATTCACCCCTCCACTTT.

A few counts support this clonotype. The germline gene is not matched at one end of the junction; a read error may be the cause. In DNA, the CDR3 is TGTGCCAGTAGTACCTACCCGGGACGTAGGCTCTTC. It codes for CASSTYPGRRLF. The rearrangement uses TRBV19 and TRBJ2-1; D tentatively reads TRBD1 or TRBD2 (5 bases each). Germline V gene sequence: CDR1 LNHDA, CDR2 SQIVND (reference sequence). The CDR3 extends over 12 amino acids.

The chain recombines TRBV6-2 or TRBV6-3 with TRBJ2-7, with 7 bases matching TRBD1. The CDR3 is made up of 15 amino acids. With V trimmed by 2 bases and J by 4 bases, 8 bases remained unmatched. The germline gives CDR1 MNHEY, CDR2 SVGEGT. The CDR3 protein is CASSYRRGTQYEQYF. The CDR3 nucleotides read TGTGCCAGCAGTTACCGCAGGGGGACACAATACGAGCAGTACTTC.

The V and J genes are TRBV12-5 and TRBJ2-5; D remains ambiguous. Germline V gives CDR1 LGHNT, CDR2 FRNRAP. The CDR3 loop spans 13 amino acids. Trimming took off 3 bases at V and 2 bases at J, with 7 bases between the two ends. The CDR3 DNA follows: TGTGCTAGTGGTTTTGGAACACAAGAGACCCAGTACTTC. Its translation: CASGFGTQETQYF.

The chain combines TRBV19 with TRBJ2-7; TRBD2 might be the D (6 bases). There are 13 residues in the CDR3. Germline assignment: CDR1 LNHDA and CDR2 SQIVND (reference sequence). Trimming removed 5 bases from V and 3 bases from J, with 11 bases in between. Here the CDR3 DNA reads TGTGCCAGTAGTGGCGGAGGGAGCTACGAGCAGTACTTC. Its translation: CASSGGGSYEQYF.

The rearrangement joins TRBV4-3 to TRBJ2-7; 8 bases match TRBD1. The CDR3 extends over 17 amino acids. V lost 0 bases to trimming and J lost 5 bases; unmatched junction nucleotides: 12. The germline CDR1 and CDR2 sequences are LGHNA and YSLEER. The CDR3 region has the DNA TGCGCCAGCAGCCAAGAGGCGGGCGACAGGGGTAACCACGAGCAGTACTTC. Amino acid sequence: CASSQEAGDRGNHEQYF.

This clonotype occurred a few times. The chain joins TRBV7-2 to TRBJ2-1; D ambiguous. In germline, CDR1 is SGHTA, CDR2 FQGNSA. Trimming left V 5 bases short and J 5 bases short, with 13 bases between. The CDR3 runs 14 residues. The CDR3 DNA reads TGTGCCAGCAGCCCGAACCGGGCCCACAATGAGCAGTTCTTC. It specifies CASSPNRAHNEQFF.

This clonotype was counted a few times. The chain combines TRBV20-1 with TRBJ2-1; TRBD1 matches at 7 bases. V was clipped by 2 bases and J by 8 bases; unmatched bases: 9. The CDR3 consists of 14 residues. CDR1 is DFQATT and CDR2 is SNEGSKA in the germline V gene (reference sequence). The chain's CDR3 is CSARRMTGSDEQFF. CDR3 DNA: TGCAGTGCTAGAAGAATGACAGGGTCCGATGAGCAGTTCTTC.

V gene TRBV5-1 combines with J gene TRBJ1-2; no reliable D call. The germline V and J ends were trimmed by 6 bases and 2 bases, with 8 bases remaining between them. CDR3 size: 12 residues. Germline CDR1 and CDR2: SGHRS and YFSETQ. The CDR3 sequence is CASTEGNYGYTF. CDR3 coding DNA: TGCGCCAGCACGGAGGGCAACTATGGCTACACCTTC. Full variable domain (outside the CDR3, taken from reference TRBV5-1 and TRBJ1-2): KAGVTQTPRYLIKTRGQQVTLSCSPISGHRSVSWYQQTPGQGLQFLFEYFSETQRNKGNFPGRFSGRQFSNSRSEMNVSTLELGDSALYLCASTEGNYGYTFGSGTRLTVV.

This clonotype was detected a few times. This chain uses TRBV20-1 with TRBJ1-5; 10 positions match TRBD1. The trim removed 0 bases at V and 4 bases at J, leaving 3 bases unmatched. This CDR3 is 15 amino acids long. Germline CDR1 reads DFQATT; CDR2 reads SNEGSKA (reference sequence). CDR3 nucleotides: TGCAGTGCTAGAGATAAGGGACAGGGGAATCAGCCCCAGCATTTT. It translates to CSARDKGQGNQPQHF.

This chain uses TRBV15 with TRBJ2-2; either TRBD1 or TRBD2 may supply D (5 bases each). V was clipped by 6 bases and J by 4 bases, with 12 bases between them. The CDR3 is made up of 14 amino acids. The germline CDR1 and CDR2 sequences are LNHNV and YYDKDF (reference sequence). In DNA form, the CDR3 reads TGTGCCACCAGTACGGGACGGAGCACCGGGGAGCTGTTTTTT. Encoded protein: CATSTGRSTGELFF. Using reference TRBV15 and TRBJ2-2 for the parts outside the CDR3, the full variable domain is DAMVIQNPRYQVTQFGKPVTLSCSQTLNHNVMYWYQQKSSQAPKLLFHYYDKDFNNEADTPDNFQSRRPNTSFCFLDIRSPGLGDTAMYLCATSTGRSTGELFFGEGSRLTVL.

The table lists this clonotype with many counts. This chain links TRBV12-3 or TRBV12-4 with TRBJ2-2, with D possibly matching TRBD2 (6 bases). The CDR3 covers 16 residues. The V and J ends lost 1 base and 6 bases respectively, with 15 bases between them. The chain's CDR3 is CASSLGLGTGAGELFF. CDR3 coding DNA: TGTGCCAGCAGTTTAGGGTTGGGGACGGGGGCCGGGGAGCTGTTTTTT.